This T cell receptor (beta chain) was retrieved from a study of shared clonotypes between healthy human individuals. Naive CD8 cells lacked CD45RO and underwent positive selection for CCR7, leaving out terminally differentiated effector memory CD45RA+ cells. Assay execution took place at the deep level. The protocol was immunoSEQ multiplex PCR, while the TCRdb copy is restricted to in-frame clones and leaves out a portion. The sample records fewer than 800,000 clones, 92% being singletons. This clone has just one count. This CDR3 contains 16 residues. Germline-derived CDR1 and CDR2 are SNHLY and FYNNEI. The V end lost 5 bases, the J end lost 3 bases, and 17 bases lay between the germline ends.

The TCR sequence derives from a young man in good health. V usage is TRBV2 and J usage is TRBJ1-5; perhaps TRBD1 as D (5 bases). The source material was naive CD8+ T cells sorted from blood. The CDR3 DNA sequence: TGTGCCAGCAGTTCGTCAGGGACCAGATTCAATCAGCCCCAGCATTTT. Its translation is CASSSSGTRFNQPQHF.